The following is a T cell receptor beta chain sequence with its context. The data are from a study of regulatory T cells in long-lasting Graves disease. The V end was cut by 0 bases, the J end by 0 bases, with 8 bases between. This CDR3 comprises 15 residues. CDR1 is DFQATT and CDR2 is SNEGSKA in the germline V gene (reference sequence). Investigators prepared the TCR beta libraries by applying iRepertoire HTBI primers and Arm-PCR of CDR3 regions. TCRdb reanalysed the multiplex PCR reads using MiXCR and keeps one entry per CDR3 protein. The sample has 450,000 to 600,000 distinct CDR3 sequences; about 16% are singletons. Time point defined: newly diagnosed GD, antithyroid drugs for less than 3 months. After RNA was extracted from PBMCs, the TCR library was made from it. This sample was also put to use in a study of T cells in Graves' hyperthyroidism and ophthalmopathy.

This chain connects TRBV20-1 to TRBJ2-2; D might be TRBD1 (5 bases). This sequence originates from a man aged 35-49 years with Graves disease. The sequencing used peripheral blood mononuclear cells (PBMCs), collected at new diagnosis, from a patient treated with antithyroid drugs. CDR3 nucleotides: TGCAGTGCTAGAGATCAGGACACGAACACCGGGGAGCTGTTTTTT. It is translated as CSARDQDTNTGELFF.